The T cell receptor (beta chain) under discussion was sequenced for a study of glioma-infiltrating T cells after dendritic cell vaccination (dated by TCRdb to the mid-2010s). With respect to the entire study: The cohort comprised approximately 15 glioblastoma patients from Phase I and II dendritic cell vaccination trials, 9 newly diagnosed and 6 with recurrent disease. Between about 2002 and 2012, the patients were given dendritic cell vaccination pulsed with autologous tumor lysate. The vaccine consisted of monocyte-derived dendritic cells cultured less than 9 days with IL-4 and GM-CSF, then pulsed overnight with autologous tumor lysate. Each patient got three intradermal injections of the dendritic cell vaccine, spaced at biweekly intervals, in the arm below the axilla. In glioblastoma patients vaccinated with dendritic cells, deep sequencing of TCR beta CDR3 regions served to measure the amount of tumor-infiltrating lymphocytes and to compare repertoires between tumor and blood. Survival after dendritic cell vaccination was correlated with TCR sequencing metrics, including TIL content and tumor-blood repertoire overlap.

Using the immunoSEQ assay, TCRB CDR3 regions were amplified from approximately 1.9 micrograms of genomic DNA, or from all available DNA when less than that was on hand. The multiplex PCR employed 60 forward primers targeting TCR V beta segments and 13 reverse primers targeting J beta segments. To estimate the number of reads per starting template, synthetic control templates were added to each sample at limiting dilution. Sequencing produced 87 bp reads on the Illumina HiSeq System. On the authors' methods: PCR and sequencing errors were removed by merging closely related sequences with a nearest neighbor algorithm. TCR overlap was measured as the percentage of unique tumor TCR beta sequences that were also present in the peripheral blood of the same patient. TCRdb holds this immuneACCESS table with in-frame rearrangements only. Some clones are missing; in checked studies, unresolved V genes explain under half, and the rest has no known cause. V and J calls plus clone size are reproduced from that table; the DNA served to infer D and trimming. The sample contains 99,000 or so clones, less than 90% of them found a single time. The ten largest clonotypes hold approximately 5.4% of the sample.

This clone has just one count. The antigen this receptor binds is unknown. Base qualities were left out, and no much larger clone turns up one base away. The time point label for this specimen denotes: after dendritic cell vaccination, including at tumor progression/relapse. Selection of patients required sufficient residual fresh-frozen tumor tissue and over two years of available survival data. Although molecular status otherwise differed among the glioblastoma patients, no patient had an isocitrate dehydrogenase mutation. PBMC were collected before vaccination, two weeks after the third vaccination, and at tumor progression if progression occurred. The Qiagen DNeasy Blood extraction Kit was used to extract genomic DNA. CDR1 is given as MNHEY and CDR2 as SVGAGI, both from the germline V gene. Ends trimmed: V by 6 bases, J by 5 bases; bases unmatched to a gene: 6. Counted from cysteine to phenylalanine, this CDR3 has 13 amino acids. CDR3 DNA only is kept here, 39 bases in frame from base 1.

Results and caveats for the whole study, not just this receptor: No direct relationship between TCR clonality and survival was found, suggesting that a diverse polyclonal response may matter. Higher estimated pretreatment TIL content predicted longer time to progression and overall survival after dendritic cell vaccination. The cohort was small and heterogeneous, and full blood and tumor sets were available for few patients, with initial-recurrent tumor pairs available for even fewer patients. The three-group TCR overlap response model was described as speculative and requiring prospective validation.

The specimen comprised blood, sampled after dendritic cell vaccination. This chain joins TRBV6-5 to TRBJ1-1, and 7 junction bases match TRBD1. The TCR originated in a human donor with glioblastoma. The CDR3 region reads CASRRQGSTEAFF. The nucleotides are TGTGCCAGCAGGAGACAGGGTTCGACTGAAGCTTTCTTT.